Listed here is a single T cell receptor beta chain. Its antigen is not known. This sample was taken from a study of cytomegalovirus exposure and HLA in healthy donors. The PCR employed 60 Vbeta primers together with 13 Jbeta primers. Clones were sequenced by immunoSEQ multiplex PCR, and TCRdb holds only the in-frame ones, with some missing. The sample comprises 110,000 or so clones, around four fifths of which are singletons, and roughly 8.6% rests with the top ten. Overall study findings and caveats: The investigators catalogued 164 TCR beta chains as cytomegalovirus-associated. For cytomegalovirus status, the classifier reportedly gave diagnoses with high specificity and sensitivity.

The source material was PBMCs. The origin of this receptor is a woman between 40 and 50 years old in good health and CMV-seropositive.

CDR3 sequence reads: CASNLAGGAVDTQYF. CDR3 in DNA: TGTGCCAGCAACCTGGCGGGGGGGGCCGTGGATACGCAGTATTTT. The chain is built from TRBV6-1 and TRBJ2-3; TRBD2 agrees at 9 bases. The germline CDR1 and CDR2 sequences are MNHNS and SASEGT. V was pared by 7 bases and J by 6 bases, with 11 bases of the junction left unmatched. This CDR3 contains 15 residues.